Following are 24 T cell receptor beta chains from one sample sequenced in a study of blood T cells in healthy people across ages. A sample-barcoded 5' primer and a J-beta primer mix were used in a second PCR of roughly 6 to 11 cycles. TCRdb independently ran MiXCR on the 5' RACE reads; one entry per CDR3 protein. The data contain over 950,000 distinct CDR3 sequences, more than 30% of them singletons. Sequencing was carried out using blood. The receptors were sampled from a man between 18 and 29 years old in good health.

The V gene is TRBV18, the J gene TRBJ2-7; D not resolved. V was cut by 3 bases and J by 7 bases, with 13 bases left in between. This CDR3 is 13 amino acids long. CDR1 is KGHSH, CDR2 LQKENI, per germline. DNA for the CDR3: TGTGCCAGCTCACCCCAGAAAATCAATGAGCAGTACTTC. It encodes CASSPQKINEQYF.

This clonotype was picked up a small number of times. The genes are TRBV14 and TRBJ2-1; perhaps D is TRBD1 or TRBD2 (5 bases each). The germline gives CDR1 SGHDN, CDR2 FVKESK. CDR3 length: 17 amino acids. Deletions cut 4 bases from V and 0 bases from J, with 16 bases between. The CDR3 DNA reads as TGTGCCAGCAGCCCACATTCCGGGACCTCCTCCTACAATGAGCAGTTCTTC. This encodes CASSPHSGTSSYNEQFF.

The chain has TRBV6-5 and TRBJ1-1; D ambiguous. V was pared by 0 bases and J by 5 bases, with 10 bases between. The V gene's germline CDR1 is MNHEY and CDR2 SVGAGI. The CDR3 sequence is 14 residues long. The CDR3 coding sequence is TGTGCCAGCAGTTACTCGGGGAAGGGAACTGAAGCTTTCTTT. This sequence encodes CASSYSGKGTEAFF.

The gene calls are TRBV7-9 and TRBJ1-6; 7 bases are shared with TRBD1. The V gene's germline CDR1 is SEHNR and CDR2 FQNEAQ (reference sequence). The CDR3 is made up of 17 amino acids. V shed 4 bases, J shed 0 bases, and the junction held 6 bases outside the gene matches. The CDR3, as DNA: TGTGCCAGCAGCTCCAACCGGGACAGCTCCTATAATTCACCCCTCCACTTT. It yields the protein CASSSNRDSSYNSPLHF.

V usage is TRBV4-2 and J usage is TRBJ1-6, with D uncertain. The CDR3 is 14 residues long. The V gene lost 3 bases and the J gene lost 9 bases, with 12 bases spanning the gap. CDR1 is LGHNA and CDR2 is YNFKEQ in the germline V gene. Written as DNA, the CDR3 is TGTGCCAGCAGCCAGGGATTTGGGTCTTCACCCCTCCACTTT. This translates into CASSQGFGSSPLHF.

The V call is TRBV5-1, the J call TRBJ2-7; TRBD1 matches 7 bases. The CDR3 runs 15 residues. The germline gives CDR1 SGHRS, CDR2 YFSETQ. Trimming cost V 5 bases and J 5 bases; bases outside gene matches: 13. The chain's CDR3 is CASSLTVGGIDEQYF. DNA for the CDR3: TGCGCCAGCAGTCTGACTGTAGGGGGCATCGACGAGCAGTACTTC.

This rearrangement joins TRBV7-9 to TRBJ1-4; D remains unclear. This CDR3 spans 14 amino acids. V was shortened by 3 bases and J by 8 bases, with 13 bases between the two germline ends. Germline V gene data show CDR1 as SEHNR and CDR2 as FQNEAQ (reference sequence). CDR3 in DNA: TGTGCCAGCAGCTTTGCAAGGGAGAGAGAAAAACTGTTTTTT. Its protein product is CASSFAREREKLFF.

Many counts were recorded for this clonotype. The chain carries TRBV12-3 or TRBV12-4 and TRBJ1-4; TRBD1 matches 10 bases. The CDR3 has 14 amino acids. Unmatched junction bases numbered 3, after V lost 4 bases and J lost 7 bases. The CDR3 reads CASSWTGGSEKLFF. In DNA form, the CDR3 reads TGTGCCAGCAGTTGGACAGGGGGGAGTGAAAAACTGTTTTTT.

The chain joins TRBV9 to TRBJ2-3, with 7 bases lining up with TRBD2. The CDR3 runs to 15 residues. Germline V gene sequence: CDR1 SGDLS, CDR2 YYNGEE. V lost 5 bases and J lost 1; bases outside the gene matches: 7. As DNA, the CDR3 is TGTGCCAGCAGACGATGGGGGGGGGGCACAGATACGCAGTATTTT. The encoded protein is CASRRWGGGTDTQYF.

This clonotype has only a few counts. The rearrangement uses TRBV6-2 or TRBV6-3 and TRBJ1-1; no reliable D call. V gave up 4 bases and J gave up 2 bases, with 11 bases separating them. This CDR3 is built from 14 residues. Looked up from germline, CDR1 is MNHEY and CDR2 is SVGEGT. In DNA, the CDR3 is TGTGCCAGCAGTTCCGGTTTGATAAACACTGAAGCTTTCTTT. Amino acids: CASSSGLINTEAFF.

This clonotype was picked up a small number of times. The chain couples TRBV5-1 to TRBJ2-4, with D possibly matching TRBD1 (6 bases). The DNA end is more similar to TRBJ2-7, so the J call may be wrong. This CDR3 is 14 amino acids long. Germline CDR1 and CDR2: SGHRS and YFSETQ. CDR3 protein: CASSLDRLLREQYF. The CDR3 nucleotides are TGCGCCAGCAGCCTTGACAGGCTCTTACGCGAGCAGTACTTC.

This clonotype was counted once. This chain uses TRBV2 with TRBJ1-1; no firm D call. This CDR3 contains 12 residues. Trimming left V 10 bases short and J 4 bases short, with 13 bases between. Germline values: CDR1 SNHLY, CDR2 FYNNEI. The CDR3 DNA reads TGTGCCAACCATCTGTGGGTCACTGAAGCTTTCTTT. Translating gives CANHLWVTEAFF.

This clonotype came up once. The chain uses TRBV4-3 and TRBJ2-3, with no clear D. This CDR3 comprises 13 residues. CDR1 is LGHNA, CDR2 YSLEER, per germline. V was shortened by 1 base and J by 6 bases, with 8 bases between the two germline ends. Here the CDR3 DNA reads TGCGCCAGCAGCCAAGTCTCCTCCGATACGCAGTATTTT. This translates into CASSQVSSDTQYF.

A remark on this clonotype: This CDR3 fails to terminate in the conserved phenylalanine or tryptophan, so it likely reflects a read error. The CDR3 sequence is CASSSSKTGVAYNEQFI. In DNA form, the CDR3 reads TGTGCCAGCAGCTCCTCCAAAACGGGAGTGGCCTACAATGAGCAGTTCATC. The V and J genes are TRBV7-9 and TRBJ2-1, with a tentative D call TRBD2 (6 bases). Trimming took 4 bases from V and 2 from J, leaving 18 bases between them. The V gene's germline CDR1 is SEHNR and CDR2 FQNEAQ (reference sequence). This CDR3 has 17 residues.

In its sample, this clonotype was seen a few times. The CDR3 DNA sequence: TGTGCCACAACCGACCGAAGTAATCAGCCCCAGCATTTT. Amino acids: CATTDRSNQPQHF. The chain recombines TRBV15 with TRBJ1-5; D call uncertain. Per the germline V gene, CDR1 is LNHNV and CDR2 is YYDKDF (reference sequence). The CDR3 is made up of 13 amino acids. Trimming cost V 9 bases and J 4 bases, with 13 bases left between them.

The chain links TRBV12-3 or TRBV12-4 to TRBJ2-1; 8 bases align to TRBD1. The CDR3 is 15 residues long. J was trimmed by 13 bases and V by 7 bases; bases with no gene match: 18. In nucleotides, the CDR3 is TGTGCCAGCATGCACCACGGGACAGGCAAAGAGACCCAGTTCTTC. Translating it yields CASMHHGTGKETQFF.

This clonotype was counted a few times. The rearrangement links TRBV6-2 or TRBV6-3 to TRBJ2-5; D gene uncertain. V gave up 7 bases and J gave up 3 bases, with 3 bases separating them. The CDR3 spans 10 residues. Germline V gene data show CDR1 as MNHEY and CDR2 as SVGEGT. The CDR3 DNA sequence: TGTGCCAGCAAGAAAGAGACCCAGTACTTC. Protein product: CASKKETQYF.

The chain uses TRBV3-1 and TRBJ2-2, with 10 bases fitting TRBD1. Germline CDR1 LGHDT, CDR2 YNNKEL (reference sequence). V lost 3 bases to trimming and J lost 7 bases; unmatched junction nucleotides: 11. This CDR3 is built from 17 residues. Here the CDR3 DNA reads TGTGCCAGCAGCCATGTCCCGGGACAGGGGAGGAACGGGGAGCTGTTTTTT. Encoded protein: CASSHVPGQGRNGELFF. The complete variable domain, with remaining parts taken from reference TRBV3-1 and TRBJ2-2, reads DTAVSQTPKYLVTQMGNDKSIKCEQNLGHDTMYWYKQDSKKFLKIMFSYNNKELIINETVPNRFSPKSPDKAHLNLHINSLELGDSAVYFCASSHVPGQGRNGELFFGEGSRLTVL.

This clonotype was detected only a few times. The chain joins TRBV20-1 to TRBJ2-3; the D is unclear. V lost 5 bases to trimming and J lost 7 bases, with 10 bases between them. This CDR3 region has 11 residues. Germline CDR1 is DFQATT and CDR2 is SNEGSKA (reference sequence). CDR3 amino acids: CSAPDGYTQYF. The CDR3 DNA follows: TGCAGTGCTCCTGACGGGTATACGCAGTATTTT.

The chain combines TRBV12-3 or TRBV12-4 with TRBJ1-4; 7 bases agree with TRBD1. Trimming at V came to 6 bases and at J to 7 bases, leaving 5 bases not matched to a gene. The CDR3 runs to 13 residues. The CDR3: CASRTGTREKLFF. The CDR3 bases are TGTGCCAGCAGGACAGGGACTCGTGAAAAACTGTTTTTT.

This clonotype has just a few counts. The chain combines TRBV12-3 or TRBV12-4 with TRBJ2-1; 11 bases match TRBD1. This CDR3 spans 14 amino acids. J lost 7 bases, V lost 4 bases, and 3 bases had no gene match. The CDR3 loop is CASSWTGGRNEQFF. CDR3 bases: TGTGCCAGCAGTTGGACAGGGGGCCGGAATGAGCAGTTCTTC.

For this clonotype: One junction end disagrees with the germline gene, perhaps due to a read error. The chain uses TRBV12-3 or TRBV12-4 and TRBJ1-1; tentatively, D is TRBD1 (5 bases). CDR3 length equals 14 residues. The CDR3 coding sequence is TGCGCCAGCAGTTTGTCAGGGATCAACTGTGAAGCTTTCTTT. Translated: CASSLSGINCEAFF.

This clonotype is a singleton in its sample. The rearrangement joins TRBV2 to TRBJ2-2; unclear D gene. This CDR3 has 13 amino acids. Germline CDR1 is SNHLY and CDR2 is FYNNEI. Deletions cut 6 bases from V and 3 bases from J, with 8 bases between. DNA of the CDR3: TGTGCCAGCAGGTTGGGGTACACCGGGGAGCTGTTTTTT. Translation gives CASRLGYTGELFF.

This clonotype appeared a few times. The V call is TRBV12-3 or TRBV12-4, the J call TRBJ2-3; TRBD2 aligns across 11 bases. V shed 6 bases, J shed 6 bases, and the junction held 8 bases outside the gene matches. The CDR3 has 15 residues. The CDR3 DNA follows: TGTGCCAGCAGACTTAGCGGGGGGGCTACGGATACGCAGTATTTT. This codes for CASRLSGGATDTQYF.